Here is one T cell receptor (beta chain) with its context. This clonotype was counted ten times or more. Its antigen is currently not known. Base qualities are not at hand, and no much larger clone is one base apart. The donors were roughly 38 Caucasian individuals from Russia, aged about 6 to 100 years, who were systemically healthy. Ten milliliters of peripheral blood were drawn from each donor into EDTA-treated Vacutainer tubes. Ficoll-Paque density-gradient centrifugation was used to isolate PBMCs, with at least 7 million per sample. Trizol reagent was used to extract total RNA from the PBMCs, yielding at least 5 micrograms per sample. For every donor, flow cytometry on a PBMC aliquot measured the percentage of naive CD45RAhigh/CD27high T cells. Per the germline V gene (reference sequence), SEHNR is the CDR1 and FQNEAQ is the CDR2. The V end loses 4 bases and the J end loses 5 bases, and a stretch of 14 bases separates them. The CDR3 spans 14 residues, from the cysteine through the phenylalanine. Just CDR3 DNA is preserved here, 42 bases in frame from base 1.

The library was made by 5' RACE. Data came from an Illumina HiSeq 2500. The second PCR ran for about 6 to 11 cycles and used a J-beta primer mix along with a sample-barcoded 5' primer. A unique molecular identifier was introduced onto each TCR beta cDNA molecule by a template-switch 5' adaptor carrying 12 random nucleotides. At least 2.5 million CDR3-containing paired-end reads were obtained from each sample. The Mint cDNA synthesis kit, primed by a TRBC-specific oligonucleotide, was used to synthesize first-strand cDNA from all RNA. All cDNA was treated with uracil-DNA glycosylase and then went through a first 18-cycle PCR with the universal primers M1SS and BC2_uni_R. Concerning the study's data processing: Each sample was normalized by randomly selecting 1 million high-quality reads, each carrying a distinct molecular identifier. Instead of being binned into consensus sequences, reads with shared molecular identifiers were discarded. MiTCR, with a Q25 quality threshold and the strictest error-elimination algorithm, was used for CDR3 identification, clonotype clustering and error correction. A nonparametric unseen species model with Euler transformation was used to estimate a lower bound on total TCR beta diversity. The public reads were quality trimmed at Q25 with fastp and then assembled into clones with MiXCR by TCRdb, keeping productive beta chains. Every distinct CDR3 protein forms one entry, paired with its most common genes and DNA. The V and J calls and clone size are TCRdb's, not the authors'. The sample profile shows 710,000 or so distinct CDR3 sequences; roughly 32% of them were found once. Roughly 14% of the sample is held by the ten biggest clonotypes.

The data belong to a study of blood T cells in healthy people across ages (dated by TCRdb to the mid-2010s). Concerning the study at large: In model experiments, roughly one uniquely barcoded TCR beta cDNA molecule per two T cells was captured by template switching. To track age-related changes in TCR beta repertoire diversity, the study relied on deep sequencing normalized with unique cDNA molecular identifiers. To avoid experimental bias, donors of different ages were randomly spread across the sequencing lanes. Two additional independent replicas of 1 million unique cDNA reads from the same blood draw were analyzed for two donors (one aged 18 to 29 and one aged 80 or older). The donors were split into four age groups: young (average 16 years), middle-aged (around 37), aged (roughly 68) and long-lived (approximately 80). Paper-wide results and their limitations: Because donor CMV infection status was unknown, age-related changes in expanded clonotypes were potentially confounded. Observed TCR beta diversity correlated strongly with the percentage of naive T cells measured by flow cytometry. Because profiling used bulk unsorted PBMCs, naive and antigen-experienced compartments could not be compared conclusively. Observed TCR beta diversity per million T cells fell roughly linearly with age, and a significant reduction was already apparent by age about 38. Total diversity estimates from one million sequenced T cells were considered lower bounds and underestimates. The long-lived group showed more naive CD4+ T cells, fewer expanded clones and increased TCR diversity than the aged group, suggesting age selection.

In this chain, TRBV7-9 is recombined with TRBJ2-5; TRBD2 is perhaps the D gene, given 6 matching bases. The sequencing input was blood. This TCR derives from a woman older than 75 in good health. Donor details come from another sample of the same person, matched by shared clones. The DNA sequence is TGTGCCAGCAGCTCCGTCGGGGGAGGCGAGACCCAGTACTTC. It translates as CASSSVGGGETQYF.